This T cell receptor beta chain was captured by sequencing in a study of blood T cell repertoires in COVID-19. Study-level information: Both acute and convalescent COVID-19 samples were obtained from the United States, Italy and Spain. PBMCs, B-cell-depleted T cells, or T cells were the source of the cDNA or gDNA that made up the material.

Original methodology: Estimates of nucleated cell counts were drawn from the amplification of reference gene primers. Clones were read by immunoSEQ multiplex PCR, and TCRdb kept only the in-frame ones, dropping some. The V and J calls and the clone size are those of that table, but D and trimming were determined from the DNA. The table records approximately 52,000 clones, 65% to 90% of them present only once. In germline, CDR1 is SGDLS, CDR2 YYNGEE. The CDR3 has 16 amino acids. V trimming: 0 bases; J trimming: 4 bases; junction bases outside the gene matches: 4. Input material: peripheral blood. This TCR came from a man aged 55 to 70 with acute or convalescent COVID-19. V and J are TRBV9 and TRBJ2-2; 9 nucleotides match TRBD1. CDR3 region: CASSVVGTGTTGELFF. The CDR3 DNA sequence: TGTGCCAGCAGCGTAGTGGGGACAGGGACCACCGGGGAGCTGTTTTTT.